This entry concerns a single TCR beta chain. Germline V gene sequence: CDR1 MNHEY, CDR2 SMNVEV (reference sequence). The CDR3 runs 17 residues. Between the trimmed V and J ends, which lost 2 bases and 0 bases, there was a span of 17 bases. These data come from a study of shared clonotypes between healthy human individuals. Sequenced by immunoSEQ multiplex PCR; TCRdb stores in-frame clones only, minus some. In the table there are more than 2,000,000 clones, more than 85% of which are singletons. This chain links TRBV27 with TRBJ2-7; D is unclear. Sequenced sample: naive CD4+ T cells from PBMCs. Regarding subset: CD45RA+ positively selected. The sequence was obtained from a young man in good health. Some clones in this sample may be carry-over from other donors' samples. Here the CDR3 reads CASSLLFSVAVSYEQYF. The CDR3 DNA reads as TGTGCCAGCAGTTTACTTTTTTCGGTCGCCGTCTCCTACGAGCAGTACTTC.